These 17 T cell receptor beta chains came from one sample sequenced in a study of T-cell reconstitution after alpha-beta-depleted transplantation in children. Preparation of the TCRbeta library used unique molecular identifiers. TCRdb recomputed calls from the PCR reads with MiXCR, one row per CDR3 protein. The table records about 440,000 distinct CDR3 sequences, roughly 44% of them present only once. Here the sequenced sample was PBMCs, taken before TCRalphabeta/CD19-depleted stem cell transplant. The origin of the receptors is a girl aged 2 to 10 with aplastic anemia, due to receive a stem cell transplant.

The V call is TRBV20-1, the J call TRBJ2-1; 8 positions match TRBD2. J lost 8 bases, V lost 6 bases, and 12 bases had no gene match. Germline lookup yields CDR1 DFQATT and CDR2 SNEGSKA (reference sequence). The CDR3 sequence is 14 residues long. The CDR3 region is CSAARDGRAHEQFF. CDR3 in DNA: TGCAGTGCCGCACGAGACGGGAGGGCGCATGAGCAGTTCTTC.

The chain links TRBV5-1 to TRBJ2-1, with a possible D match to TRBD2 (6 bases). Per the germline V gene, CDR1 is SGHRS and CDR2 is YFSETQ. V lost 5 bases and J 5 bases, leaving 17 bases between the germline ends. CDR3 length: 15 residues. This CDR3 is CASSIASGVHNEQFF. The CDR3 bases are TGCGCCAGCAGTATAGCGTCGGGAGTTCACAATGAGCAGTTCTTC.

V is TRBV5-6 and J is TRBJ1-5; D gene uncertain. V shed 6 bases and J shed 3 bases, with 19 bases lying between them. CDR1 and CDR2 (germline): SGHDT, YYEEEE. The CDR3 sequence is 16 residues long. The CDR3: CASTSRGRRSNQPQHF. The CDR3 nucleotides are TGTGCCAGCACCTCACGCGGCAGGCGATCCAATCAGCCCCAGCATTTT. The entire variable domain, with the rest obtained from reference TRBV5-6 and TRBJ1-5, is as follows: DAGVTQSPTHLIKTRGQQVTLRCSPKSGHDTVSWYQQALGQGPQFIFQYYEEEERQRGNFPDRFSGHQFPNYSSELNVNALLLGDSALYLCASTSRGRRSNQPQHFGDGTRLSIL.

The chain joins TRBV20-1 to TRBJ2-1; D may be TRBD1 or TRBD2 (5 bases each). V lost 6 bases, J lost 0 bases, and 12 bases lay in between. Germline V gene lookup returns CDR1 DFQATT and CDR2 SNEGSKA (reference sequence). The CDR3 consists of 14 residues. CDR3 DNA: TGCAGTGCCGGGGCCTCGGGCTCCTACAATGAGCAGTTCTTC. Protein: CSAGASGSYNEQFF.

This clonotype was picked up many times. In nucleotides, the CDR3 is TGTGCCAGCAGTACGACTGGGGGCACAGATACGCAGTATTTT. It specifies CASSTTGGTDTQYF. This rearrangement joins TRBV7-9 to TRBJ2-3; D call uncertain. This CDR3 comprises 14 residues. V was pared by 6 bases and J by 1 base, with 11 bases between. From germline, CDR1 is SEHNR and CDR2 FQNEAQ (reference sequence).

V gene TRBV9 combines with J gene TRBJ2-3; 11 bases match TRBD2. Germline assignment: CDR1 SGDLS and CDR2 YYNGEE. The CDR3 extends over 18 amino acids. With 2 bases clipped from V and 2 bases from J, the junction kept 10 bases outside the gene matches. CDR3 residues: CASSVGTSGAGHTDTQYF. DNA of the CDR3: TGTGCCAGCAGCGTGGGGACTAGCGGAGCAGGTCACACAGATACGCAGTATTTT. Full variable domain (missing parts from reference TRBV9 and TRBJ2-3): DSGVTQTPKHLITATGQRVTLRCSPRSGDLSVYWYQQSLDQGLQFLIQYYNGEERAKGNILERFSAQQFPDLHSELNLSSLELGDSALYFCASSVGTSGAGHTDTQYFGPGTRLTVL.

The rearrangement links TRBV7-2 to TRBJ2-4; 9 bases line up with TRBD1. Germline-derived CDR1 and CDR2 are SGHTA and FQGNSA. Unmatched junction bases numbered 7, after V lost 3 bases and J lost 7 bases. The CDR3 loop spans 15 amino acids. This CDR3 is CASSLVAGQGNIQYF. Here the CDR3 DNA reads TGTGCCAGCAGCTTGGTCGCCGGACAGGGGAACATTCAGTACTTC.

The chain combines TRBV25-1 with TRBJ2-3, with TRBD2 matching over 10 bases. Germline CDR1 MGHDK, CDR2 SYGVNS. V lost 0 bases, J lost 3 bases, and 3 bases stayed unmatched. The CDR3 covers 16 residues. CDR3 sequence reads: CASSEYGTSATDTQYF. The CDR3 DNA sequence: TGTGCCAGCAGTGAATATGGGACTAGCGCAACAGATACGCAGTATTTT.

Many counts were recorded for this clonotype. Here the CDR3 reads CPIRPYLYEQYF. CDR3 nucleotides: TGCCCTATCCGGCCTTACCTCTACGAGCAGTACTTC. This sequence joins TRBV29-1 and TRBJ2-7, with D unresolved. The CDR3 sequence is 12 residues long. Germline lookup yields CDR1 SQVTM and CDR2 ANQGSEA.

Many counts were recorded for this clonotype. This chain links TRBV9 with TRBJ2-3; D is possibly TRBD2 (5 bases). The CDR3 runs to 16 residues. V was cut by 0 bases and J by 0 bases, with 11 bases left in between. The germline V gene has CDR1 SGDLS and CDR2 YYNGEE. The CDR3 reads CASSVAGIPSTDTQYF. The CDR3 DNA is TGTGCCAGCAGCGTAGCGGGAATCCCTAGCACAGATACGCAGTATTTT.

The chain couples TRBV5-1 to TRBJ2-4; D perhaps matches TRBD1 (5 bases). Deletions cut 0 bases from V and 1 base from J, with 8 bases between. CDR1 is SGHRS and CDR2 is YFSETQ in the germline V gene. This CDR3 contains 15 residues. The CDR3 DNA is TGCGCCAGCAGCTTGGCAGCAGGGGCCAAAAACATTCAGTACTTC. It translates to CASSLAAGAKNIQYF.

The V and J genes are TRBV20-1 and TRBJ2-2; D remains unclear. The V end was cut by 2 bases, the J end by 1 base, with 11 bases between. Germline-derived CDR1 and CDR2 are DFQATT and SNEGSKA (reference sequence). The CDR3 sequence is 15 residues long. This CDR3 is CSARRAQKNTGELFF. The CDR3 region has the DNA TGCAGTGCTAGAAGGGCACAGAAGAACACCGGGGAGCTGTTTTTT.

The gene calls are TRBV6-2 or TRBV6-3 and TRBJ2-2; 9 bases align to TRBD1. V shed 5 bases and J 6 bases; nucleotides not matched to a gene: 1. The CDR3 contains 13 residues. Germline assignment: CDR1 MNHEY and CDR2 SVGEGT. In DNA form, the CDR3 reads TGTGCCAGCAGTCGGGACAGGGCCGGGGAGCTGTTTTTT. This translates into CASSRDRAGELFF.

This clonotype has a handful of counts. The chain joins TRBV2 to TRBJ1-6; no clear D. V was pared by 7 bases and J by 11 bases, with 15 bases between. This CDR3 has 13 residues. Germline CDR1 SNHLY, CDR2 FYNNEI. This CDR3 is CASKGPDNTPLHF. In DNA, the CDR3 is TGTGCCAGCAAGGGCCCTGACAATACACCCCTCCACTTT.

The table lists this clonotype with many counts. The V gene is TRBV6-5, the J gene TRBJ2-1; no reliable D call. The CDR3 has 13 amino acids. Per the germline V gene, CDR1 is MNHEY and CDR2 is SVGAGI. Deletions cut 0 bases from V and 8 bases from J, with 8 bases between. CDR3 loop: CASSYSIGYEQFF. The DNA for the CDR3 is TGTGCCAGCAGTTACTCTATAGGCTATGAGCAGTTCTTC.

This clonotype has ten or more counts. The chain uses TRBV6-1 and TRBJ2-1; 7 nucleotides line up with TRBD2. The V and J ends lost 5 bases and 8 bases, in that order; junction bases with no gene match: 12. The CDR3 is 15 amino acids. From germline, CDR1 is MNHNS and CDR2 SASEGT. The DNA of the CDR3 is TGTGCCAGCAGTCCTAAGCGGGAAGTCGGCGATGAGCAGTTCTTC. Its translation: CASSPKREVGDEQFF.

The chain links TRBV24-1 to TRBJ1-6; the D is unclear. Trimming took off 5 bases at V and 5 bases at J, with 24 bases between the two ends. Looked up from germline, CDR1 is KGHDR and CDR2 is SFDVKD. The CDR3 contains 19 residues. The CDR3 loop reads CATSGRGSPGRMNNSPLHF. CDR3 bases: TGTGCCACCAGTGGAAGAGGTAGCCCGGGCCGAATGAATAATTCACCCCTCCACTTT.